Only a few counts were recorded for the clone carrying this T cell receptor beta chain. This record belongs to a study of CD8 T cells in ankylosing spondylitis. MiXCR was run by TCRdb on the 5' RACE reads, yielding one entry per CDR3 protein. This table has 50,000 to 60,000 distinct CDR3 sequences, 7.4% appearing once. Looked up from germline, CDR1 is SGHTA and CDR2 is FQGNSA. Unmatched junction bases numbered 5, after V lost 1 base and J lost 9 bases. CDR3 length: 15 residues. The chain couples TRBV7-2 to TRBJ2-1, with 11 positions matching TRBD2. The sample was blood, either unsorted or a sorted T cell fraction (not recorded which). The clonotype originates from a female donor with ankylosing spondylitis or in good health (not recorded which). This chain's CDR3 is CASSLDLAGGVEQFF. DNA for the CDR3: TGTGCCAGCAGCTTAGATCTAGCGGGGGGCGTTGAGCAGTTCTTC.